This TCR beta chain came from a study of chemoradiotherapy in HPV16-positive cancers. CDR1 LGHNA and CDR2 YSLEER come from the germline V gene. The CDR3 runs 14 residues. V was trimmed by 4 bases and J by 0 bases, leaving 10 bases between them. The table came from immunoSEQ multiplex PCR; TCRdb's copy has only in-frame clones and leaves some out. The table shows 5,100 or so clones, with 60% to 85% occurring only once. The sequence was obtained from a human donor with HPV-associated anogenital cancer. This chain connects TRBV4-3 to TRBJ2-7; D is unclear. This material was acquired from a patient who underwent chemoradiotherapy. CDR3 DNA sequence: TGCGCCAGCAGCCCGAGAGTAGACTCCTACGAGCAGTACTTC. Residues: CASSPRVDSYEQYF.